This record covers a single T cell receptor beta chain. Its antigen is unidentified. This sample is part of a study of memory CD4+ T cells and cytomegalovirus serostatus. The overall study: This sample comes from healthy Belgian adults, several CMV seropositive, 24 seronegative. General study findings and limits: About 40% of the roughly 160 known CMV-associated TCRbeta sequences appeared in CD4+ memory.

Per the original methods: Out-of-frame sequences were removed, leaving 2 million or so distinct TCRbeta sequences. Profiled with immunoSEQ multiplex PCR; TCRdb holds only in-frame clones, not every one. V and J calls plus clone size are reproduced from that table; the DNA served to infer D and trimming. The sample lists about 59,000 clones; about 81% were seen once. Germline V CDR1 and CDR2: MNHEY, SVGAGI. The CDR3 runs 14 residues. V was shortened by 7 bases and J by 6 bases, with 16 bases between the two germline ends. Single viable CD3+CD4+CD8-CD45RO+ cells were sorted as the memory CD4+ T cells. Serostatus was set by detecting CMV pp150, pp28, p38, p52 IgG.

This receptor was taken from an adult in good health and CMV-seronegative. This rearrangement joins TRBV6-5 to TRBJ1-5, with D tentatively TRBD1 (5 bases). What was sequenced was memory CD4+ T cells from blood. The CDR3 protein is CASTSRGGGQPQHF. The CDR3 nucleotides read TGTGCCAGCACTTCCCGGGGGGGAGGTCAGCCCCAGCATTTT.